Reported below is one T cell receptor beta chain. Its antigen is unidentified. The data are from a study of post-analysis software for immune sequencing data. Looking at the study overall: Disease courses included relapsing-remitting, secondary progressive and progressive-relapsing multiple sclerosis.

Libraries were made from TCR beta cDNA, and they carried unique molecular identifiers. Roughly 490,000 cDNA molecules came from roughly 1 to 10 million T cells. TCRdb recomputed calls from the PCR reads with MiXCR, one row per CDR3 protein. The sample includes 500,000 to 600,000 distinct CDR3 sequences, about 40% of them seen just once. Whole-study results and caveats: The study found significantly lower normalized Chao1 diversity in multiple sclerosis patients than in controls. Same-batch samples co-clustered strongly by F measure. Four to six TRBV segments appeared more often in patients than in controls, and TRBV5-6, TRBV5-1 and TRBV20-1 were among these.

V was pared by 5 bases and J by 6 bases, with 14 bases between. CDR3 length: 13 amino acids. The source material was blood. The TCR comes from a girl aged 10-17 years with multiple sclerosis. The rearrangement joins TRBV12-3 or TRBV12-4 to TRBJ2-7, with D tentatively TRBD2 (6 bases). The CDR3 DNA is TGTGCCAGCAGTCACCGGGGGTCGGGCGAGCAGTACTTC. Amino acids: CASSHRGSGEQYF.